The present entry profiles one T cell receptor beta chain with its context. This entry belongs to a study of control samples from healthy donors and cancer patients. Trimming took 5 bases from V and 4 from J, leaving 15 bases between them. Germline CDR1 reads MGHRA; CDR2 reads YSYEKL. The CDR3 is 15 amino acids. The protocol was immunoSEQ multiplex PCR, while the TCRdb copy is restricted to in-frame clones and leaves out a portion. The profile shows tens of thousands of clones, roughly 91% of them singletons. Sequencing was performed on PBMCs. This receptor was identified in a woman aged 45-65 years with colorectal cancer. This rearrangement joins TRBV4-1 to TRBJ1-3; weak D call: TRBD1 (6 bases). CDR3 in amino acids: CASSSTGTTGNTIYF. The DNA of the CDR3 is TGCGCCAGCAGCTCCACCGGGACAACCGGAAACACCATATATTTT.